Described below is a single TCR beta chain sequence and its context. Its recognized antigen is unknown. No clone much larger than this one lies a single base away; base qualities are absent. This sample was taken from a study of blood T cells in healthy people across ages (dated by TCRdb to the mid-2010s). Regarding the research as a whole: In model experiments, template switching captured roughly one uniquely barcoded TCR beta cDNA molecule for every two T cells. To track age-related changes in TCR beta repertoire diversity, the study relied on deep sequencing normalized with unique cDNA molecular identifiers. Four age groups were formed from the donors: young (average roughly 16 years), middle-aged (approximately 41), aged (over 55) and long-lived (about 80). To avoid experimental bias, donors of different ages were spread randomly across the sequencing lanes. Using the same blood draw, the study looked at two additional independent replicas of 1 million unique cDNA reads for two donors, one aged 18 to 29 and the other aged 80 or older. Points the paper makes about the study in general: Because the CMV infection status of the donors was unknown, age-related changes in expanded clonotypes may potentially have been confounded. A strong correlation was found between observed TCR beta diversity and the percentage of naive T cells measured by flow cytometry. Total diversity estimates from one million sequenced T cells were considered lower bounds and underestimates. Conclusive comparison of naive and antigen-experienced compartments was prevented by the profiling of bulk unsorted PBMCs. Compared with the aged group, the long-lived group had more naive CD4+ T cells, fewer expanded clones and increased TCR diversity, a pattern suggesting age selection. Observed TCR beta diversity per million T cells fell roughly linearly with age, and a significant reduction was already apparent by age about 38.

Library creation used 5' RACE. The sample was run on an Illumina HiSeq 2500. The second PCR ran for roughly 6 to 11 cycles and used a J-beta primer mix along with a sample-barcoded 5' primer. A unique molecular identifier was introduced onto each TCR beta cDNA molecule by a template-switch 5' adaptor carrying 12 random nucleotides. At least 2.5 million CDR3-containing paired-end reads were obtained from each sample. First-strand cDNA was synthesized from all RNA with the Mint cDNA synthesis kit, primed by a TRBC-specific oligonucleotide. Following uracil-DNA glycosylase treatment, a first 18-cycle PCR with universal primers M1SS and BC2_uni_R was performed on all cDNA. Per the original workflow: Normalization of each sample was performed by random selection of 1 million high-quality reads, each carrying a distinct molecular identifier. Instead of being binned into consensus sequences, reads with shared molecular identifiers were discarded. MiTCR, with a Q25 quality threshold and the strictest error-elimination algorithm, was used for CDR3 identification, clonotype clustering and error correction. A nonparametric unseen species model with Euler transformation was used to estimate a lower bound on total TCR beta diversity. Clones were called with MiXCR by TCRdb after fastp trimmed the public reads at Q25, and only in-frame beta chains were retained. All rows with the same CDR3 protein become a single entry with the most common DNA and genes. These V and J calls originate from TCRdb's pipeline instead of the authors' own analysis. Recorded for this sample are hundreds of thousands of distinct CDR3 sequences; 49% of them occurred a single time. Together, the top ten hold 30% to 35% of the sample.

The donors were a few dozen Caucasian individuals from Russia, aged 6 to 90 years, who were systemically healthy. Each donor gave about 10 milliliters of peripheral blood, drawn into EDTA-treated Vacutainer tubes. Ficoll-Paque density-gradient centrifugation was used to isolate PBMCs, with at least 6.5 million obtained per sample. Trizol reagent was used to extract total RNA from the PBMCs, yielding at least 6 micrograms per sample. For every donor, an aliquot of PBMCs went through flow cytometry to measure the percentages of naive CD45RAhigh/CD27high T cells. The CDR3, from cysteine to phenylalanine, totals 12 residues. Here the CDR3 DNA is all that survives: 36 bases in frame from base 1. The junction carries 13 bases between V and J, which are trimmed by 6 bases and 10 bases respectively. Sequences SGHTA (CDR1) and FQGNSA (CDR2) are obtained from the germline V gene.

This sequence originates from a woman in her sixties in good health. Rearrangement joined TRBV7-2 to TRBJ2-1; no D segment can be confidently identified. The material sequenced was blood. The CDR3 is CASSLTVGEQFF. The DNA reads TGTGCCAGCAGTTTAACCGTGGGCGAGCAGTTCTTC.